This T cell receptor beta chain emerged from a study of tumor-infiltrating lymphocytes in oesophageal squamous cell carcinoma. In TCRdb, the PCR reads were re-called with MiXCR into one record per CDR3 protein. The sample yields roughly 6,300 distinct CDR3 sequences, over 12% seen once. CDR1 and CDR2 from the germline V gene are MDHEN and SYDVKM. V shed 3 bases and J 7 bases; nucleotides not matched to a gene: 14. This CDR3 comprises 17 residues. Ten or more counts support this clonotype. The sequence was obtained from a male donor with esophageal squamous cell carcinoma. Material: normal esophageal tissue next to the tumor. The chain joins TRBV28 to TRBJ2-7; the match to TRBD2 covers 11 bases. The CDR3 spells CASSFDSRLAGSREQYF. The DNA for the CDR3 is TGTGCCAGCAGTTTTGACAGCCGACTAGCGGGGAGTAGGGAGCAGTACTTC.